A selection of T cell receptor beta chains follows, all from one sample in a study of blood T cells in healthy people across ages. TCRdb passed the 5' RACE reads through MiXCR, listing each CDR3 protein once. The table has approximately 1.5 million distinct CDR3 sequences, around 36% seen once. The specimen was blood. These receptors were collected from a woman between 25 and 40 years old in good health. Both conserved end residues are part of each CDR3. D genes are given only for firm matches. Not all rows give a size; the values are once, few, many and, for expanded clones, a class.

TGTGCCAGCAGCTCCGTTAGCGGGGGGAAATTGGGGCAGTACTTC	CASSSVSGGKLGQYF	TRBV7-9	TRBD2	TRBJ2-7	few
TGTGCCAGCAGTTTCGGGGGATTCGTTTCTGGGGCCAACGTCCTGACTTTC	CASSFGGFVSGANVLTF	TRBV12-3/TRBV12-4	.	TRBJ2-6	few
TGTGCCAGCTCACCAATTCGAGACGAGCAGTACTTC	CASSPIRDEQYF	TRBV18	.	TRBJ2-7	.
TGTGCCAGCAGGCCGGGGAGTCGGTCACCCCTCCACTTT	CASRPGSRSPLHF	TRBV12-3/TRBV12-4	.	TRBJ1-6	.
TGCAGTGCTAGAGATCAGACAGGGAGATCAGAGCAGTACTTC	CSARDQTGRSEQYF	TRBV20-1	TRBD1	TRBJ2-7	.
TGTGCCACCAGTGATTTGGGACTAGCTTCTACCACAGATACGCAGTATTTT	CATSDLGLASTTDTQYF	TRBV24-1	TRBD2	TRBJ2-3	.
TGTGCCAGCAGCGTAGACTCAATTCAAGACGAGCAGTACTTC	CASSVDSIQDEQYF	TRBV9	.	TRBJ2-7	.
TGTGCCAGCAGCTCCCTGGAGTCCAAGGAAGATACGCAGTATTTT	CASSSLESKEDTQYF	TRBV11-2	.	TRBJ2-3	.
TGTGCCAGCAGCCAAGCGGGGGAGACAGGGACCCTCTCAGAGACCCAGTACTTC	CASSQAGETGTLSETQYF	TRBV3-1	.	TRBJ2-5	.
TGCAGTGTTTGGACTAGCGGGTACGAGCAGTACTTC	CSVWTSGYEQYF	TRBV20-1	TRBD2	TRBJ2-7	many
TGTGCCATCAGTGAGTCGGGGGATACGCAGTATTTT	CAISESGDTQYF	TRBV10-3	.	TRBJ2-3	many
TGCGCCAGCAGCTCAGAGATGACAGGACCTGAAGGTGGCTACACCTTC	CASSSEMTGPEGGYTF	TRBV5-1	.	TRBJ1-2	few
TGCAGCGTTGAAGATCAGGTCCGCTCTGGAAACACCATATATTTT	CSVEDQVRSGNTIYF	TRBV29-1	.	TRBJ1-3	few
TGTGCCAGCAGCTCCTCAGGGTACACCGGGGAGCTGTTTTTT	CASSSSGYTGELFF	TRBV7-2	.	TRBJ2-2	few
TGCGCCAGCAGCCAACCCCGGGACGCAGGTCGCTCGTACTTC	CASSQPRDAGRSYF	TRBV4-1	.	TRBJ2-7	many
TGTGCCAGCAGCTCTTTCGGACGGCAAGAGACCCAGTACTTC	CASSSFGRQETQYF	TRBV7-3	.	TRBJ2-5	.
TGCGCCAGCAGCTGGCTTTTCTCGGACGAGCAGTACTTC	CASSWLFSDEQYF	TRBV5-1	.	TRBJ2-7	few
TGTGCCGGCAGTCAAATTCTTGGGGGGGGGCCTACTTTCGCCAATGAGCAGGTCTTC	CAGSQILGGGPTFANEQVF	TRBV5-4	.	TRBJ2-1	.
TGTGCCACCAGCTCCGGGACCGAGATGCAGCCCCAGCATTTT	CATSSGTEMQPQHF	TRBV15	.	TRBJ1-5	few
TGCAGCGTTGAAGATTTTGGGACTAGCGGGAGAGGCGAGCAGTACTTC	CSVEDFGTSGRGEQYF	TRBV29-1	TRBD2	TRBJ2-7	many
TGCGCCAGCAGCTGGAATCTAGCGAGGTCCTACGAGCAGTACTTC	CASSWNLARSYEQYF	TRBV5-1	.	TRBJ2-7	.
TGTGCCAGCAGCTTTGTGGCAGGTTCCGTAACTAATGAAAAACTGTTTTTT	CASSFVAGSVTNEKLFF	TRBV7-9	.	TRBJ1-4	.
TGTGCCAGCAGCCAAGAGCCCGGACTAGCGGAAGGCACAGATACGCAGTATTTT	CASSQEPGLAEGTDTQYF	TRBV4-2	TRBD2	TRBJ2-3	.
TGTGCCAGCAGTCAGGGGACAGGGGGAAACAATGAGCAGTTCTTC	CASSQGTGGNNEQFF	TRBV27	TRBD1	TRBJ2-1	few
TGCAGCGTTGGACACAGTATTTCGAACACTGAAGCTTTCTTT	CSVGHSISNTEAFF	TRBV29-1	.	TRBJ1-1	few
TGTGCCAGCAGTATCCGACAGACCTACGAGCAGTACTTC	CASSIRQTYEQYF	TRBV27	.	TRBJ2-7	few
TGTGCCAGCAGCCTCCTCTCGGGGCCAGAGACCCAGTACTTC	CASSLLSGPETQYF	TRBV3-1	.	TRBJ2-5	.
TGTGCCAGCAAGGCCGCGGAAGGAAGGGAGCTGTTTTTT	CASKAAEGRELFF	TRBV6-5	.	TRBJ2-2	few
TGTGCCAGCAGCCAATCCGCGGTCGCCTCCTACGAGCAGTACTTC	CASSQSAVASYEQYF	TRBV3-1	.	TRBJ2-7	.
TGTGCCAGCAGTTTATTAGGACAGGGGGCCAATGAGCAGTTCTTC	CASSLLGQGANEQFF	TRBV27	TRBD1	TRBJ2-1	few
TGCGCCAGCAGCTTTGCGGGCCTTAGTTACGAGCAGTACTTC	CASSFAGLSYEQYF	TRBV4-1	.	TRBJ2-7	.
TGTGCCAGCAGCCAAGGTGGGCCCTACAATGAGCAGTTCTTC	CASSQGGPYNEQFF	TRBV14	.	TRBJ2-1	many
TGTGCCAGCAGCCCGGGACCTCGGCTGGGCACTGAAGCTTTCTTT	CASSPGPRLGTEAFF	TRBV11-2	.	TRBJ1-1	few
TGCGCCAGCAGCCAAGATCCCAGGGGGGATCAGCCCCAGCATTTT	CASSQDPRGDQPQHF	TRBV4-1	TRBD1	TRBJ1-5	.
TGCGCCAGCAGCTTGGTACCAGGGGGAGGCATTGAAGCTTTCTTT	CASSLVPGGGIEAFF	TRBV5-1	TRBD1	TRBJ1-1	.
TGCAGTGCTAGACTAACCGGGACTAGCGGGAGTTATGAGCAGTTCTTC	CSARLTGTSGSYEQFF	TRBV20-1	TRBD2	TRBJ2-1	few
TGTGCCAGCAGGTCGGCGGGAGGGCAAAATGAGCAGTTCTTC	CASRSAGGQNEQFF	TRBV2	TRBD2	TRBJ2-1	.
TGCAGTGCTAAGCCAAGGGGGAAGGGTGATACGCAGTATTTT	CSAKPRGKGDTQYF	TRBV20-1	.	TRBJ2-3	few
TGTGCCATCAGTGACCCCAAGGGACAGGCGATCAATGAGCAGTTCTTC	CAISDPKGQAINEQFF	TRBV10-3	TRBD1	TRBJ2-1	.
TGCAGTGCTAGGCAGGACAGGGAGGCCTACGAGCAGTACTTC	CSARQDREAYEQYF	TRBV20-1	TRBD1	TRBJ2-7	few
TGTGCCAGCAGCCCCAGGGGGGGCCTCGGGTATGAGCAGTTCTTC	CASSPRGGLGYEQFF	TRBV7-8	.	TRBJ2-1	.
TGTGCCAGCAGCCCCGCTTATGGGGCTGGGCAGTTCTTC	CASSPAYGAGQFF	TRBV7-2	.	TRBJ2-1	few
TGCGCCAGCAGCCAAGATCAACAGGGTTGGTTTATGGCAGATACGCAGTATTTT	CASSQDQQGWFMADTQYF	TRBV4-1	.	TRBJ2-3	few